Presented here are 31 T cell receptor beta chains from one specimen sequenced in a study of OX40 agonist ivuxolimab in advanced cancers. This table comes from immunoSEQ multiplex PCR, and its TCRdb copy is limited to in-frame clones, with some not included. Counted here are tens of thousands of clones, about nine tenths occurring once; the ten biggest clones make up around 0.38%. The specimen was CD4+ or CD8+ T cells sorted from blood, collected in a trial of the OX40 agonist ivuxolimab. The source of these receptors is an adult with an advanced solid tumor such as melanoma, head and neck, liver or kidney cancer.

The rearrangement uses TRBV19 and TRBJ2-1, with 10 bases lining up with TRBD2. Germline assignment: CDR1 LNHDA and CDR2 SQIVND (reference sequence). After removal of 4 bases from V and 5 bases from J, the junction contained 5 bases not matched to a gene. The CDR3 has 15 residues. This chain's CDR3 is CASSTKRGGNNEQFF. As DNA, the CDR3 is TGTGCCAGTAGTACCAAGCGGGGGGGAAACAATGAGCAGTTCTTC.

The gene calls are TRBV13 and TRBJ1-6; D possibly corresponds to TRBD1 (6 bases). This CDR3 has 16 residues. V was clipped by 5 bases and J by 7 bases, with 18 bases between them. Germline V CDR1 and CDR2: PRHDT, FYEKMQ (reference sequence). Here the CDR3 reads CASSILRGQENSPLHF. The CDR3, as DNA: TGTGCCAGCAGCATCCTTCGGGGGCAAGAAAATTCACCCCTCCACTTT. Variable domain in full (rest from reference TRBV13 and TRBJ1-6): AAGVIQSPRHLIKEKRETATLKCYPIPRHDTVYWYQQGPGQDPQFLISFYEKMQSDKGSIPDRFSAQQFSDYHSELNMSSLELGDSALYFCASSILRGQENSPLHFGNGTRLTVT.

The chain links TRBV9 to TRBJ2-6; 7 nucleotides match TRBD2. Trimming took 0 bases from V and 2 from J; bases not matched to a gene: 5. The V gene's germline CDR1 is SGDLS and CDR2 YYNGEE. The CDR3 is 17 residues long. Here the CDR3 reads CASSVGSGNTGANVLTF. The CDR3 region has the DNA TGTGCCAGCAGCGTAGGAAGCGGGAACACTGGGGCCAACGTCCTGACTTTC.

This clone was recorded once. This chain uses TRBV6-5 with TRBJ1-2; D gene ambiguous. V shed 3 bases and J shed 0 bases, with 14 bases lying between them. Germline V lookup: CDR1 MNHEY, CDR2 SVGAGI. The CDR3 totals 16 residues. Here the CDR3 reads CASSYFGLGTNYGYTF. The CDR3 DNA reads TGTGCCAGCAGTTATTTCGGGTTGGGAACTAACTATGGCTACACCTTC.

This clone was seen only once. This chain uses TRBV4-1 with TRBJ1-3; tentative D call: TRBD1 (5 bases). V lost 5 bases and J 0 bases, leaving 17 bases between the germline ends. CDR1 is MGHRA and CDR2 is YSYEKL in the germline V gene. The CDR3 length is 17 residues. The CDR3 loop reads CASSTPQANPSGNTIYF. The CDR3 DNA follows: TGCGCCAGCAGCACCCCACAGGCGAACCCCTCTGGAAACACCATATATTTT.

This chain links TRBV2 with TRBJ2-1; D gene unclear. This CDR3 has 11 residues. Germline CDR1 and CDR2: SNHLY and FYNNEI. The V end lost 4 bases, the J end lost 5 bases, and 3 bases lay between the germline ends. In DNA form, the CDR3 reads TGTGCCAGCAGTGCACACAATGAGCAGTTCTTC. It yields the protein CASSAHNEQFF.

The chain recombines TRBV18 with TRBJ1-4; D is perhaps TRBD1 (5 bases). The V end was cut by 6 bases, the J end by 5 bases, with 16 bases between. Germline lookup yields CDR1 KGHSH and CDR2 LQKENI. This CDR3 has 15 amino acids. CDR3 loop: CASSANAQGNEKLFF. CDR3 nucleotides: TGTGCCAGCTCCGCAAACGCGCAGGGCAATGAAAAACTGTTTTTT.

J is TRBJ1-4 and V is TRBV30; 10 bases match TRBD1. Losses at the gene ends were 5 bases for V and 6 bases for J; bases not matched to a gene: 3. CDR1 GTSNPN and CDR2 SVGIG come from the germline V gene (reference sequence). This CDR3 has 13 residues. CDR3 in amino acids: CAWDRGQDEKLFF. Here the CDR3 DNA reads TGTGCCTGGGACAGGGGGCAAGATGAAAAACTGTTTTTT.

V usage is TRBV7-1 and J usage is TRBJ2-7; TRBD2 might be the D (6 bases). TRBV7-1 belongs to the ORF category, with a function that is uncertain. Trimming stripped 4 bases from V and 5 bases from J, with 9 bases between. The CDR3 consists of 12 residues. The CDR3 loop reads CASSLTGDEQYF. The CDR3 DNA reads TGTGCCAGCAGCTTAACGGGAGACGAGCAGTACTTC.

The J gene is TRBJ1-1, the V gene TRBV11-2; 8 bases align to TRBD1. The J segment lost 5 bases and the V segment lost 5 bases, leaving 10 bases of the junction unmatched. The CDR3 loop spans 15 amino acids. Germline lookup yields CDR1 SGHAT and CDR2 FQNNGV. The CDR3 loop reads CASSTDRGVGTEAFF. CDR3 nucleotide sequence: TGTGCCAGCAGCACTGACAGGGGAGTCGGGACTGAAGCTTTCTTT.

Worth noting for this clone: Other nucleotide sequences from this sample produce the same CDR3. CDR3 sequence reads: CASSEGGTGSADEQFF. Written as DNA, the CDR3 is TGTGCCAGCAGTGAGGGGGGGACTGGTTCGGCAGATGAGCAGTTCTTC. The V call is TRBV2, the J call TRBJ2-1; 7 nucleotides agree with TRBD2. Unmatched junction bases numbered 13, after V lost 3 bases and J lost 8 bases. The CDR3 has 16 residues. CDR1 is SNHLY, CDR2 FYNNEI, per germline.

The J gene is TRBJ2-6, the V gene TRBV5-5; D is perhaps TRBD2 (7 bases). The V end lost 3 bases, the J end lost 2 bases, and 9 bases lay between the germline ends. The CDR3 spans 15 residues. Germline CDR1 SGHKS, CDR2 YYEKEE (reference sequence). CDR3 region: CASSWEGAGANVLTF. The CDR3 coding sequence is TGTGCCAGCAGCTGGGAGGGGGCTGGGGCCAACGTCCTGACTTTC.

The chain links TRBV5-1 to TRBJ1-1; TRBD1 matches at 7 bases. Germline-derived CDR1 and CDR2 are SGHRS and YFSETQ. Germline trimming cut 2 bases from V and 0 bases from J; bases unmatched to any gene: 1. The CDR3 extends over 14 amino acids. CDR3 sequence: CASSFTGVNTEAFF. The CDR3 DNA reads as TGCGCCAGCAGCTTTACAGGGGTGAACACTGAAGCTTTCTTT. Filled out from reference TRBV5-1 and TRBJ1-1, the complete variable domain reads KAGVTQTPRYLIKTRGQQVTLSCSPISGHRSVSWYQQTPGQGLQFLFEYFSETQRNKGNFPGRFSGRQFSNSRSEMNVSTLELGDSALYLCASSFTGVNTEAFFGQGTRLTVV.

The rearrangement uses TRBV6-6 and TRBJ2-1, with 7 positions matching TRBD1. This CDR3 is 15 amino acids long. Germline lookup yields CDR1 MNHNY and CDR2 SVGAGI (reference sequence). Trimming at V came to 7 bases and at J to 1 base, leaving 7 bases not matched to a gene. The CDR3 bases are TGTGCCAGCAATGCGCGACAGGGTTCCTACAATGAGCAGTTCTTC. Translated: CASNARQGSYNEQFF.

V gene TRBV7-2 combines with J gene TRBJ1-4; D is possibly TRBD1 (5 bases). Trimming removed 8 bases from V and 5 bases from J, with 21 bases in between. Per the germline V gene, CDR1 is SGHTA and CDR2 is FQGNSA. CDR3 length: 16 residues. Written as DNA, the CDR3 is TGTGCCAGCTCCCGCCAGGCCGGGACTATAAATGAAAAACTGTTTTTT. Translating gives CASSRQAGTINEKLFF.

This chain joins TRBV2 and TRBJ2-7; 10 bases fit TRBD1. Per germline, CDR1 SNHLY and CDR2 FYNNEI. The CDR3 has 15 amino acids. Unmatched junction bases numbered 7, after V lost 6 bases and J lost 2 bases. CDR3 DNA: TGTGCCAGCAGCCCCGGGACAGGGGACCCCTACGAGCAGTACTTC. Protein product: CASSPGTGDPYEQYF.

The CDR3 DNA sequence: TGTGCCAGCAGCCGCTCGGCAGGGGACGGGAAACTGTTTTTT. Amino acid sequence: CASSRSAGDGKLFF. J is TRBJ1-4 and V is TRBV7-9, with D tentatively TRBD1 (6 bases). Trimming removed 5 bases from V and 11 bases from J, with 18 bases in between. This CDR3 is built from 14 residues. Looked up from germline, CDR1 is SEHNR and CDR2 is FQNEAQ (reference sequence).

The genes are TRBV7-2 and TRBJ2-5, with D tentatively TRBD2 (6 bases). The V gene's germline CDR1 is SGHTA and CDR2 FQGNSA. The V end was cut by 3 bases, the J end by 5 bases, with 25 bases between. CDR3 length equals 18 residues. The CDR3 DNA reads TGTGCCAGCAGCTTTTTTAAGTTGGGGTGGAGTAGCGGCGAGACCCAGTACTTC. Translated: CASSFFKLGWSSGETQYF.

Only one count was recorded for this clone. V gene TRBV7-3 combines with J gene TRBJ1-3; D may be TRBD1 (5 bases). Trimming removed 5 bases from V and 4 bases from J, with 6 bases in between. This CDR3 has 12 residues. From germline, CDR1 is SGHTA and CDR2 FQGTGA. The chain's CDR3 is CASSPGGNTIYF. The CDR3 nucleotides are TGTGCCAGCAGCCCAGGGGGAAACACCATATATTTT.

This chain's CDR3 is CASSIVGLSTGELFF. CDR3 DNA: TGTGCCAGTAGTATAGTAGGGCTTTCCACCGGGGAGCTGTTTTTT. This sequence joins TRBV19 and TRBJ2-2; D is undetermined. The CDR3 is made up of 15 amino acids. The V gene lost 1 base and the J gene lost 4 bases, with 10 bases spanning the gap. Germline V gene lookup returns CDR1 LNHDA and CDR2 SQIVND (reference sequence).

This chain joins TRBV27 and TRBJ2-7; possibly TRBD1 for D (5 bases). This CDR3 comprises 13 residues. Trimming removed 1 base from V and 7 bases from J, with 11 bases in between. The V gene's germline CDR1 is MNHEY and CDR2 SMNVEV (reference sequence). CDR3 coding DNA: TGTGCCAGCAGTTTATTCAGGGCCACGGAGCAGTACTTC. It yields the protein CASSLFRATEQYF.

V is TRBV30 and J is TRBJ1-5; D gene unclear. This CDR3 comprises 14 residues. The germline V and J ends were trimmed by 0 bases and 7 bases, with 13 bases remaining between them. Germline V gene lookup returns CDR1 GTSNPN and CDR2 SVGIG (reference sequence). CDR3 nucleotides: TGTGCCTGGAGTGTAGGGCAGTATCGCCAGCCCCAGCATTTT. It is translated as CAWSVGQYRQPQHF.

This clone has just one count. This chain uses TRBV30 with TRBJ2-5, with a weak D call TRBD2 (7 bases). CDR1 GTSNPN and CDR2 SVGIG come from the germline V gene (reference sequence). The CDR3 spans 14 residues. The V and J ends lost 0 bases and 5 bases respectively, with 13 bases between them. The CDR3: CAWSVRGGSETQYF. The DNA for the CDR3 is TGTGCCTGGAGTGTAAGGGGGGGGTCTGAGACCCAGTACTTC.

This clone was counted only a few times. The CDR3 spells CSVEAAMNTEAFF. CDR3 nucleotide sequence: TGCAGCGTTGAGGCAGCCATGAACACTGAAGCTTTCTTT. The V and J genes are TRBV29-1 and TRBJ1-1; D uncertain. The CDR3 has 13 residues. Trimming shortened V by 3 bases and J by 0 bases, and 8 bases separated the two germline ends. Germline assignment: CDR1 SQVTM and CDR2 ANQGSEA.

The genes are TRBV7-9 and TRBJ1-5; 9 bases map to TRBD1. The CDR3 extends over 15 amino acids. Germline CDR1 is SEHNR and CDR2 is FQNEAQ (reference sequence). With V trimmed by 5 bases and J by 5 bases, 7 bases remained unmatched. The CDR3 DNA sequence: TGTGCCAGCAGCCTCATGGGGACAGGGCATCAGCCCCAGCATTTT. Protein product: CASSLMGTGHQPQHF.

This clone was picked up one time. The chain carries TRBV4-3 and TRBJ1-2; D possibly corresponds to TRBD1 (5 bases). The length of the CDR3 is 19 residues. Per the germline V gene, CDR1 is LGHNA and CDR2 is YSLEER. The ends were cut back, 0 bases at V and 6 bases at J, with 26 bases in the middle. Here the CDR3 reads CASSQELQIGVRGSDGYTF. The DNA for the CDR3 is TGCGCCAGCAGCCAAGAACTACAGATTGGGGTGAGGGGAAGCGATGGCTACACCTTC.

The rearrangement uses TRBV7-9 and TRBJ2-7; TRBD1 aligns across 11 bases. With 1 base clipped from V and 5 bases from J, the junction kept 7 bases outside the gene matches. Looked up from germline, CDR1 is SEHNR and CDR2 is FQNEAQ (reference sequence). This CDR3 region has 16 residues. CDR3 in amino acids: CASSLEPGQGGHEQYF. The CDR3, as DNA: TGTGCCAGCAGCTTAGAACCGGGACAGGGGGGGCACGAGCAGTACTTC.

Remarks on this clone: One end of the junction is discordant with germline, which a read error may explain. CDR3 region: CASSLERGERFF. In DNA form, the CDR3 reads TGTGCCAGCAGCTTAGAGAGGGGTGAGCGGTTCTTC. The chain recombines TRBV11-2 with TRBJ2-1, with D perhaps being TRBD1 or TRBD2 (5 bases each). The V gene's germline CDR1 is SGHAT and CDR2 FQNNGV. This CDR3 comprises 12 residues.

The chain employs TRBV30 and TRBJ2-1; TRBD2 is a possible D gene (5 bases). Germline V gene sequence: CDR1 GTSNPN, CDR2 SVGIG (reference sequence). CDR3 length equals 13 residues. V lost 2 bases, J lost 5 bases, and 10 bases lay in between. CDR3 DNA: TGTGCCTGGAGTCGCGGGCTTGACAATGAGCAGTTCTTC. This encodes CAWSRGLDNEQFF.

The chain employs TRBV4-3 and TRBJ2-3; TRBD2 matches at 7 bases. CDR1 is LGHNA, CDR2 YSLEER, per germline. This CDR3 has 15 residues. Trimming at V came to 1 base and at J to 1 base, leaving 2 bases not matched to a gene. CDR3 DNA: TGCGCCAGCAGCCAAGTTACTAGCGGCACAGATACGCAGTATTTT. It translates to CASSQVTSGTDTQYF.

The chain uses TRBV2 and TRBJ1-6, with 8 bases matching TRBD1. This CDR3 region has 15 residues. Trimming took 1 base from V and 9 from J; bases not matched to a gene: 5. The germline CDR1 and CDR2 sequences are SNHLY and FYNNEI. Written as DNA, the CDR3 is TGTGCCAGCAGTGAAGGGGGACAGGATGGTTCACCCCTCCACTTT. Its protein is CASSEGGQDGSPLHF.